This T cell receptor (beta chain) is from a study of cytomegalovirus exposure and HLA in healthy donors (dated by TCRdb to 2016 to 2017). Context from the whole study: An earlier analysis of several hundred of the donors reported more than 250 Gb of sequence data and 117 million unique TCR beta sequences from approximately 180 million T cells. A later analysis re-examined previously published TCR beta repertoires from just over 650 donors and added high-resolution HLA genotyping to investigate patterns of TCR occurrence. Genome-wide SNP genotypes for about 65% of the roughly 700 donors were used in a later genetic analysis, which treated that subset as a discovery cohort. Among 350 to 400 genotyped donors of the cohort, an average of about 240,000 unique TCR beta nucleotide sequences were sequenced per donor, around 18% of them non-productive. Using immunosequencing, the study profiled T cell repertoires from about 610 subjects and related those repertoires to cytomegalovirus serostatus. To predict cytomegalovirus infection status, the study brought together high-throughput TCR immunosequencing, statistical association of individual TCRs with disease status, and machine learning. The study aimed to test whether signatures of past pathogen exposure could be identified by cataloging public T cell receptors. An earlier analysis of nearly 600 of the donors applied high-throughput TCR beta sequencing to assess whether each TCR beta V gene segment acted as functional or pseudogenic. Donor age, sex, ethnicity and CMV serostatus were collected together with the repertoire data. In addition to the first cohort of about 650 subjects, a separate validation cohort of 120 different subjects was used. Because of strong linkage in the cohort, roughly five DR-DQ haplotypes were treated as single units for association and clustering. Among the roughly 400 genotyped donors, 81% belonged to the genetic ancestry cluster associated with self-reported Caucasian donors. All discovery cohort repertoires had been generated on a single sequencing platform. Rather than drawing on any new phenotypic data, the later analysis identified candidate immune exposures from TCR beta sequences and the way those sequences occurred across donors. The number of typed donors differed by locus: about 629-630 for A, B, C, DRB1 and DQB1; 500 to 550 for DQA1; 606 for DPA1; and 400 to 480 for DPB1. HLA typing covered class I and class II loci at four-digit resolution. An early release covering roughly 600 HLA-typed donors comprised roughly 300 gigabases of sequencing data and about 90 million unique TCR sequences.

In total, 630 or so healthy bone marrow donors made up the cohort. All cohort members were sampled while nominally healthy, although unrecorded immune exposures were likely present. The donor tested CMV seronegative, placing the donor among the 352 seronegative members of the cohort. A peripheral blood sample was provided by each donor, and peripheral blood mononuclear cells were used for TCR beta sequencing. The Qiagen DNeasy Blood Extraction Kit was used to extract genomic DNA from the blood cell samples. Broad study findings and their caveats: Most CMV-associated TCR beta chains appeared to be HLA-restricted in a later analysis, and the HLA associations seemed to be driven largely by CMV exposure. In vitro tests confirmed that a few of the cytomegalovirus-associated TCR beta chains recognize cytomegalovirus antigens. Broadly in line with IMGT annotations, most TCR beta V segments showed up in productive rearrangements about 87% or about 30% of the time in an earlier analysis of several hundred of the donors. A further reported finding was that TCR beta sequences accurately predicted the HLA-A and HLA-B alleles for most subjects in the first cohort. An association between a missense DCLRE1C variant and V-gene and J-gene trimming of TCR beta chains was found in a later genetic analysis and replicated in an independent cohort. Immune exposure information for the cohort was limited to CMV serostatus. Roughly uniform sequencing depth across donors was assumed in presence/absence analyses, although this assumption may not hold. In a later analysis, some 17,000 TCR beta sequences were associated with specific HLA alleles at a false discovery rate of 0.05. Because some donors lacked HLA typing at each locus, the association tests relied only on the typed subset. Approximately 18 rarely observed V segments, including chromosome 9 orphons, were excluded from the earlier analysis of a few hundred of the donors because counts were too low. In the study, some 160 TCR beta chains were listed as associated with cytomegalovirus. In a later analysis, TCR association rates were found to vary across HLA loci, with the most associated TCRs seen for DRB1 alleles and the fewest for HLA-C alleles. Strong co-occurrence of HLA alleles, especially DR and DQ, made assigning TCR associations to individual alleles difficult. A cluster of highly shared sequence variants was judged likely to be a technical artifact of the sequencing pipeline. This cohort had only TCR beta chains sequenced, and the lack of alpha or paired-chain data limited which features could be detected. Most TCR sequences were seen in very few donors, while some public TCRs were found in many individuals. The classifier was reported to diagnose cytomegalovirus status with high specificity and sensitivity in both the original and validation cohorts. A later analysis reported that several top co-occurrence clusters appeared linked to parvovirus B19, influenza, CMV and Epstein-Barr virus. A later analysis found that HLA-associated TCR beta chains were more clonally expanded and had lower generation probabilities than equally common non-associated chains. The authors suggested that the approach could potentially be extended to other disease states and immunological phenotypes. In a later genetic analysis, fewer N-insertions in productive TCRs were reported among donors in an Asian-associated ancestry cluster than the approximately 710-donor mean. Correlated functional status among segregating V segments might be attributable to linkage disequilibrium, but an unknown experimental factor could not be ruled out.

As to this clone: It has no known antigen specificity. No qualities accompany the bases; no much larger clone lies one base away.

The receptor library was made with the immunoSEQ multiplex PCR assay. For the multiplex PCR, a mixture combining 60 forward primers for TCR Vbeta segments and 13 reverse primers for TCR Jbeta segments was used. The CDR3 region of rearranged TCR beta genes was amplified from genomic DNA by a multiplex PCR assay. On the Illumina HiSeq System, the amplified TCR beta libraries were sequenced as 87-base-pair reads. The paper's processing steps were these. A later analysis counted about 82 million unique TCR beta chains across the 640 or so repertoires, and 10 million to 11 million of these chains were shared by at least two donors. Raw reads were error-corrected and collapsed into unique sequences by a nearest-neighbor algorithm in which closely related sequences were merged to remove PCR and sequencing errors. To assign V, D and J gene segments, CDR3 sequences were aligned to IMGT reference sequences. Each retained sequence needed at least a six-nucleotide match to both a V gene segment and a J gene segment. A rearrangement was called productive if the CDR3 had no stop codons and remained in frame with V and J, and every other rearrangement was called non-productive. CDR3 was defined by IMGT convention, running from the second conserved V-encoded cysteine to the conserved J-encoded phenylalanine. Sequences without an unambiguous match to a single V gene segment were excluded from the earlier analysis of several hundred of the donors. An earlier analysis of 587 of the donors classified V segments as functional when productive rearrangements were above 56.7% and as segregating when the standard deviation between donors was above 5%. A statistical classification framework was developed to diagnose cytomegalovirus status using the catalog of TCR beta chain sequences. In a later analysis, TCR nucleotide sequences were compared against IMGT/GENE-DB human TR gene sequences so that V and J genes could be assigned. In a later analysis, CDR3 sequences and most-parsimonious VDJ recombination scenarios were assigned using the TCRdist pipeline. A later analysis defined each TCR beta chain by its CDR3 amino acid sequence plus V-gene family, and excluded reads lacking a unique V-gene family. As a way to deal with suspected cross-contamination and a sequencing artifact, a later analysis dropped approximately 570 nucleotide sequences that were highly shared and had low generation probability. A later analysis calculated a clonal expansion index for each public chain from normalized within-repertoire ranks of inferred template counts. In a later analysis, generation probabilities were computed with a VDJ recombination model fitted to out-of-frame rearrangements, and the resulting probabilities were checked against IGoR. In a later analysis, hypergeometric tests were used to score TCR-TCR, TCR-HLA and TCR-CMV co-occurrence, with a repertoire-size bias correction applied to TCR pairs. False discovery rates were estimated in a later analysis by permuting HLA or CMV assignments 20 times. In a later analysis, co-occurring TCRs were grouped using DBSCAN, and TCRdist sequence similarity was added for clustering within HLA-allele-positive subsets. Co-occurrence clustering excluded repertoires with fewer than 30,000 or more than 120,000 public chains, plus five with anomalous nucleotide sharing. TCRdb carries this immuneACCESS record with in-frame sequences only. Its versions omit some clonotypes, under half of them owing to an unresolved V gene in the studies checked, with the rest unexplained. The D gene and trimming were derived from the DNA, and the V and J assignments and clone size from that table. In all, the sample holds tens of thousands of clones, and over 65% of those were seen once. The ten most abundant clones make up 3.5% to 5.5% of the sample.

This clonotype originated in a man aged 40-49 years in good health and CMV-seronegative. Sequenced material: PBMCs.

The DNA reads as follows: TGTGCCAGCAGCGTAGGCCCAACTAGCGGGGCCTACGAGCAGTACTTC. Its coded protein is CASSVGPTSGAYEQYF. The chain employs TRBV9 and TRBJ2-7, and 10 bases in between align with TRBD2. The CDR1 and CDR2 encoded by the germline V gene are SGDLS and YYNGEE. From its cysteine to its phenylalanine, the CDR3 spans 16 amino acids. CDR3 DNA only is kept here, 48 bases in frame from base 1. From V the trimming removes 0 bases and from J it removes 2 bases, while the gene matches leave 5 bases of the junction unaccounted for. When the CDR3 is completed using the reference TRBV9 and TRBJ2-7 genes on either side, the full variable domain is DSGVTQTPKHLITATGQRVTLRCSPRSGDLSVYWYQQSLDQGLQFLIQYYNGEERAKGNILERFSAQQFPDLHSELNLSSLELGDSALYFCASSVGPTSGAYEQYFGPGTRLTVT.